This T cell receptor beta chain originates from a study of blood T cell repertoires in COVID-19. Overall study: Researchers got acute and convalescent COVID-19 samples from the United States, Italy and Spain. PBMCs, B-cell-depleted T cells, or T cells were the source of the cDNA or gDNA that made up the material.

V shed 1 base, J shed 6 bases, and the junction held 8 bases outside the gene matches. The CDR3 loop spans 15 amino acids. The germline V gene encodes CDR1 SGHNT and CDR2 YYREEE (reference sequence). Methods used by the authors: It was from reference gene primer amplification that nucleated cell counts were estimated. Clones were sequenced by immunoSEQ multiplex PCR, and TCRdb holds only the in-frame ones, with some missing. The DNA was the basis for D and trimming; V, J and clone size are from that table. Among 250,000 to 350,000 clones listed, about 90% were seen once. The source material was peripheral blood. The source is a woman aged 50 to 60 who had recovered from COVID-19. The chain recombines TRBV5-4 with TRBJ2-3; 7 positions agree with TRBD1. The CDR3, as DNA: TGTGCCAGCAGCTTGAAGGGGGCCTCCGCGGATACGCAGTATTTT. Its protein is CASSLKGASADTQYF.